The present T cell receptor (beta chain) was sequenced within a study of cytomegalovirus exposure and HLA in healthy donors. General observations from the study: Several top significant clusters appeared, in a later analysis, to be linked to common viral pathogens. Later analysis identified 16,000 or so TCR beta sequences associated with HLA alleles, using a false discovery rate threshold of 0.05. Data from an earlier analysis indicated that most TCR beta V segments were productive either about 87% or about 30% of the time.

This clone came up a few times. What it recognizes is unknown. This PCR relied on a set of 60 Vbeta primers and 13 Jbeta primers. Using immunoSEQ multiplex PCR, the repertoire was profiled, and TCRdb retains in-frame clones only, with some absent. The sample records around 180,000 clones, approximately 75% being singletons. The sequencing sample was made of PBMCs. The sequence was collected from a girl aged 10-17 years in good health and CMV-seronegative.

CDR3: CASSLSSGGHYNEQFF. CDR3 in DNA: TGTGCCAGCAGCTTGTCTAGCGGGGGCCATTACAATGAGCAGTTCTTC. V usage is TRBV11-2 and J usage is TRBJ2-1, with 10 bases that match TRBD2. V dropped 3 bases and J dropped 4; count of bases not matched to a gene: 6. CDR1 and CDR2 (germline): SGHAT, FQNNGV. The CDR3 is made up of 16 amino acids.